These 26 T cell receptor beta chains share one sample of origin, sequenced in a study of T cell responses to AZD1222 COVID-19 vaccine. Assay: immunoSEQ multiplex PCR; the TCRdb copy retains only in-frame clones and omits some. The repertoire holds 180,000 or so clones, with roughly 91% as singletons. The sample here was peripheral blood, taken on day 0 of AZD1222 vaccination. The receptors come from an adult in good health.

The gene calls are TRBV6-5 and TRBJ2-1, with D unresolved. This CDR3 spans 11 amino acids. V was trimmed by 9 bases and J by 7 bases, leaving 10 bases between them. The V gene's germline CDR1 is MNHEY and CDR2 SVGAGI. The CDR3 nucleotides read TGTGCCAGTACCTTATGGAATGAGCAGTTCTTC. It specifies CASTLWNEQFF.

This chain uses TRBV5-1 with TRBJ1-2, with TRBD1 matching 10 bases. There are 14 residues in the CDR3. Per the germline V gene, CDR1 is SGHRS and CDR2 is YFSETQ. V lost 4 bases, J lost 7 bases, and 7 bases stayed unmatched. The DNA of the CDR3 is TGCGCCAGCAGCGCCGGGACAGGGGTTGCTGGCTACACCTTC. Protein: CASSAGTGVAGYTF.

The chain employs TRBV19 and TRBJ2-3; a possible D gene is TRBD1 (6 bases). V lost 8 bases and J lost 9, with 27 bases in between. Germline-derived CDR1 and CDR2 are LNHDA and SQIVND (reference sequence). The CDR3 consists of 16 residues. The CDR3 coding sequence is TGTGCCAGTTCTCCCAGGACAGAGGGGGTCCAGAGGACGCAGTATTTT. It encodes CASSPRTEGVQRTQYF. Looking up the rest from reference TRBV19 and TRBJ2-3 gives the full variable domain: DGGITQSPKYLFRKEGQNVTLSCEQNLNHDAMYWYRQDPGQGLRLIYYSQIVNDFQKGDIAEGYSVSREKKESFPLTVTSAQKNPTAFYLCASSPRTEGVQRTQYFGPGTRLTVL.

CDR3 sequence: CASSFPGGRGLGNQPQHF. CDR3 DNA sequence: TGTGCCAGCAGTTTCCCCGGGGGCAGGGGCCTGGGCAATCAGCCCCAGCATTTT. The chain links TRBV6-2 or TRBV6-3 to TRBJ1-5; D possibly corresponds to TRBD1 (6 bases). V gave up 4 bases and J gave up 2 bases, with 21 bases separating them. CDR3 length: 18 residues. Germline V gene lookup returns CDR1 MNHEY and CDR2 SVGEGT.

The rearrangement uses TRBV28 and TRBJ1-3, with TRBD1 matching over 7 bases. Per the germline V gene, CDR1 is MDHEN and CDR2 is SYDVKM. The CDR3 spans 13 residues. The trim removed 6 bases at V and 5 bases at J, leaving 4 bases unmatched. This CDR3 is CASRTGSRNTIYF. The CDR3 DNA is TGTGCCAGCAGGACAGGGAGCAGAAACACCATATATTTT.

V and J are TRBV2 and TRBJ2-5; the match to TRBD2 covers 9 bases. Looked up from germline, CDR1 is SNHLY and CDR2 is FYNNEI. The length of the CDR3 is 15 residues. The J segment lost 1 base and the V segment lost 1 base, leaving 1 base of the junction unmatched. The CDR3 region has the DNA TGTGCCAGCAGTGAAGGTAGCGGGGGCCAAGAGACCCAGTACTTC. Amino acids: CASSEGSGGQETQYF. Full variable domain (rest looked up from reference TRBV2 and TRBJ2-5): EPEVTQTPSHQVTQMGQEVILRCVPISNHLYFYWYRQILGQKVEFLVSFYNNEISEKSEIFDDQFSVERPDGSNFTLKIRSTKLEDSAMYFCASSEGSGGQETQYFGPGTRLLVL.

This chain connects TRBV3-1 (or the pseudogene TRBV3-2) to TRBJ1-5; 8 nucleotides match TRBD1. The CDR3 has 17 residues. The germline gives CDR1 LGHDT, CDR2 YNNKEL (reference sequence). Trimming at V came to 0 bases and at J to 0 bases, leaving 4 bases not matched to a gene. The CDR3 protein is CASSQEQGGPSNQPQHF. CDR3 DNA: TGTGCCAGCAGCCAAGAACAGGGGGGGCCTAGCAATCAGCCCCAGCATTTT.

J is TRBJ1-2 and V is TRBV7-2; D call uncertain. Germline V gene data show CDR1 as SGHTA and CDR2 as FQGNSA. The CDR3 has 15 residues. Trimming cost V 4 bases and J 1 base, with 13 bases left between them. CDR3 loop: CASSSTLAGNYGYTF. The CDR3 region has the DNA TGTGCCAGCAGCTCAACTCTGGCCGGTAACTATGGCTACACCTTC.

This chain uses TRBV28 with TRBJ2-7; D might be TRBD1 (6 bases). Germline assignment: CDR1 MDHEN and CDR2 SYDVKM. The CDR3 length is 12 residues. The V end lost 8 bases, the J end lost 2 bases, and 10 bases lay between the germline ends. CDR3 region: CASLGDTYEQYF. The CDR3, as DNA: TGTGCCAGCCTAGGGGACACCTACGAGCAGTACTTC.

The gene calls are TRBV18 and TRBJ1-4, with D possibly being TRBD1 (5 bases). V was pared by 6 bases and J by 3 bases, with 14 bases between. The germline V gene encodes CDR1 KGHSH and CDR2 LQKENI. The CDR3 is 15 residues long. CDR3: CASSPNGGANEKLFF. The CDR3 nucleotides read TGTGCCAGCTCCCCAAACGGGGGAGCTAATGAAAAACTGTTTTTT.

The chain is built from TRBV5-1 and TRBJ2-7; 8 bases match TRBD2. CDR3 length: 15 amino acids. CDR1 is SGHRS and CDR2 is YFSETQ in the germline V gene. J gave up 5 bases and V 2 bases, and 9 bases lay outside the gene matches. The CDR3 coding sequence is TGCGCCAGCAGCTTTGGGAGCGGGAGTCAGGACGAGCAGTACTTC. Translating it yields CASSFGSGSQDEQYF.

This sequence joins TRBV5-1 and TRBJ2-1, with D possibly TRBD2 on 5 matching bases. V dropped 4 bases and J dropped 7 bases, with 12 bases sitting between them. The CDR3 is 13 residues long. Germline V gene sequence: CDR1 SGHRS, CDR2 YFSETQ. The CDR3 DNA sequence: TGCGCCAGCAGCCCCGGCCGGGATAATGAGCAGTTCTTC. Translation gives CASSPGRDNEQFF. Drawing the rest from reference TRBV5-1 and TRBJ2-1, the complete variable domain is KAGVTQTPRYLIKTRGQQVTLSCSPISGHRSVSWYQQTPGQGLQFLFEYFSETQRNKGNFPGRFSGRQFSNSRSEMNVSTLELGDSALYLCASSPGRDNEQFFGPGTRLTVL.

The chain is built from TRBV10-1 and TRBJ2-1; D uncertain. This CDR3 region has 13 residues. Germline V gene lookup returns CDR1 WNHNN and CDR2 SYGVQD (reference sequence). Deletions cut 3 bases from V and 7 bases from J, with 10 bases between. This chain's CDR3 is CASSERSRNEQFF. In DNA, the CDR3 is TGCGCCAGCAGTGAAAGGAGCAGGAATGAGCAGTTCTTC.

This rearrangement joins TRBV28 to TRBJ1-2; D is unresolved. Germline assignment: CDR1 MDHEN and CDR2 SYDVKM. V was shortened by 5 bases and J by 4 bases, with 5 bases between the two germline ends. CDR3 length equals 11 residues. CDR3 protein: CASSNSYGYTF. In DNA form, the CDR3 reads TGTGCCAGCAGTAATTCCTATGGCTACACCTTC.

The CDR3 sequence: CATSDLRDRDSPGANVLTF. The CDR3 DNA sequence: TGTGCCACCAGTGACCTCCGGGACAGGGATTCACCTGGGGCCAACGTCCTGACTTTC. The rearrangement uses TRBV24-1 and TRBJ2-6; 9 bases agree with TRBD1. The CDR3 is 19 residues long. V trimming: 4 bases; J trimming: 2 bases; junction bases outside the gene matches: 11. Germline V CDR1 and CDR2: KGHDR, SFDVKD.

In this sample, this clone turned up a few times. The CDR3 DNA is TGTGCCAGCAGCCAAGATGTCAGGACGGTAACTGAAGCTTTCTTT. Its protein is CASSQDVRTVTEAFF. J is TRBJ1-1 and V is TRBV3-1 (or the pseudogene TRBV3-2); D unclear. The CDR3 is made up of 15 amino acids. V lost 0 bases and J lost 5, with 13 bases in between. Germline V gene lookup returns CDR1 LGHDT and CDR2 YNNKEL (reference sequence).

The rearrangement links TRBV6-5 to TRBJ1-2; D is uncertain. V was pared by 7 bases and J by 1 base, with 13 bases between. CDR1 is MNHEY, CDR2 SVGAGI, per germline. This CDR3 has 14 amino acids. The CDR3 loop is CASIFPTINYGYTF. The CDR3 bases are TGTGCCAGCATTTTTCCAACAATTAACTATGGCTACACCTTC.

V usage is TRBV5-4 and J usage is TRBJ1-2; no firm D call. This CDR3 is built from 13 residues. Trimming pared 1 base from V and 2 bases from J, leaving 6 bases between. CDR1 is SGHNT and CDR2 is YYREEE in the germline V gene (reference sequence). CDR3 nucleotide sequence: TGTGCCAGCAGCTTGAACAGAAACTATGGCTACACCTTC. It is translated as CASSLNRNYGYTF.

V gene TRBV4-3 combines with J gene TRBJ1-4; D unresolved. The CDR3 is made up of 15 amino acids. Deletions cut 0 bases from V and 3 bases from J, with 8 bases between. CDR1 and CDR2 from the germline V gene are LGHNA and YSLEER. CDR3 DNA: TGCGCCAGCAGCCAAGAAGCCATCCCTAATGAAAAACTGTTTTTT. It specifies CASSQEAIPNEKLFF.

This clone occurred once. This chain joins TRBV6-5 and TRBJ2-7; TRBD1 is a possible D gene (6 bases). The CDR3 has 13 amino acids. The germline V gene has CDR1 MNHEY and CDR2 SVGAGI. Trimming left V 5 bases short and J 3 bases short, with 11 bases between. This CDR3 is CASSPTGSYEQYF. The CDR3 DNA reads as TGTGCCAGCAGTCCAACAGGGAGCTACGAGCAGTACTTC.

This chain uses TRBV7-7 with TRBJ2-1, with 7 bases aligning to TRBD2. V gave up 5 bases and J gave up 2 bases; unmatched junction bases: 6. This CDR3 contains 15 residues. Germline values: CDR1 SSHAT, CDR2 FNYEAQ (reference sequence). CDR3 protein: CASSISSGTYNEQFF. CDR3 nucleotides: TGTGCCAGCAGCATTAGCAGCGGGACCTACAATGAGCAGTTCTTC.

The chain combines TRBV11-2 with TRBJ2-7, with 9 bases matching TRBD1. The V and J ends lost 2 bases and 6 bases, in that order; junction bases with no gene match: 5. From germline, CDR1 is SGHAT and CDR2 FQNNGV. CDR3 size: 14 residues. CDR3 nucleotide sequence: TGTGCCAGCAGCTTAAGGACAGGGGTAGGCGAGCAGTACTTC. This sequence encodes CASSLRTGVGEQYF.

This clone was seen once. The J gene is TRBJ2-1, the V gene TRBV18; 7 bases are shared with TRBD2. Germline V CDR1 and CDR2: KGHSH, LQKENI. CDR3 length equals 15 residues. The V segment lost 3 bases and the J segment 11 bases; nucleotides outside the gene matches: 13. The CDR3 DNA sequence: TGTGCCAGCTCACCGGGTGGGACCATAGCGGGTAAGCAGTTCTTC. Protein sequence: CASSPGGTIAGKQFF.

The V and J genes are TRBV6-5 and TRBJ2-7; 11 positions match TRBD2. With 6 bases clipped from V and 2 bases from J, the junction kept 6 bases outside the gene matches. Germline assignment: CDR1 MNHEY and CDR2 SVGAGI. The CDR3 is made up of 15 amino acids. For the CDR3, the DNA is TGTGCCAGCAGAACGGCACTAGCGGGAGCCTACGAGCAGTACTTC. Its translation: CASRTALAGAYEQYF.

The genes are TRBV28 and TRBJ2-7; 8 bases agree with TRBD1. The CDR3 runs to 15 residues. Germline CDR1 reads MDHEN; CDR2 reads SYDVKM. With V trimmed by 6 bases and J by 2 bases, 9 bases remained unmatched. The DNA of the CDR3 is TGTGCCAGCAGCCCCGACAGGGGAAGGCCCTACGAGCAGTACGTC. Translation: CASSPDRGRPYEQYV.

This clone was seen a single time. This chain links TRBV28 with TRBJ1-2, with D unresolved. This CDR3 region has 13 residues. Germline V gene sequence: CDR1 MDHEN, CDR2 SYDVKM. The ends were cut back, 3 bases at V and 8 bases at J, with 13 bases in the middle. DNA of the CDR3: TGTGCCAGCAGTTTTGCCGACTGGAGGGGCTACACCTTC. Its protein product is CASSFADWRGYTF.